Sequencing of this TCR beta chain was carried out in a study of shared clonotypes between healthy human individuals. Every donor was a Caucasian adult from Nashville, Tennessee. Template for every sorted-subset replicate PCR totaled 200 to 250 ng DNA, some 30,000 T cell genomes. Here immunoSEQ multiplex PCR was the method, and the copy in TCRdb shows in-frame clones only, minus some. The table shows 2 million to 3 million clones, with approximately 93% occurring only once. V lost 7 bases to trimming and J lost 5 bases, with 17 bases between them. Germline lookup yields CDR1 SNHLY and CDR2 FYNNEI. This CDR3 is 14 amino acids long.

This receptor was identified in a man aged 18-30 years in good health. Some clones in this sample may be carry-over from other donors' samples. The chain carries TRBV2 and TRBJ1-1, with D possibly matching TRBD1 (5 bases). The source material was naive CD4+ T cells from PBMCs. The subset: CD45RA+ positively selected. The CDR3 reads CASTGTSGRTEAFF. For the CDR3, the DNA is TGTGCCAGCACCGGTACATCAGGGAGGACTGAAGCTTTCTTT.